This note documents a single T cell receptor (beta chain) sequence. Its antigen is undetermined. The sample belongs to a study of T cell responses to AZD1222 COVID-19 vaccine. The CDR3 extends over 12 amino acids. In germline, CDR1 is LGHNT, CDR2 FRNRAP. V shed 3 bases and J shed 4 bases, with 4 bases lying between them. General observations from the study: It should be noted that donors were predominantly white British and more often female, and clonal diversity was possibly underestimated. There were vaccine-associated CD4 TCRs across spike, dominant at 160-218 and 743-854. Baseline serostatus was positive in only six AZD1222 recipients.

Data came from immunoSEQ multiplex PCR; TCRdb stores just in-frame clones and leaves some out. The sample has some 97,000 clones, about 88% seen once. This clonotype was sampled from an adult in good health. The chain has TRBV12-5 and TRBJ1-5; D is unclear. The source was peripheral blood, collected on day 0 of AZD1222 vaccination. The CDR3, as DNA: TGTGCTAGTGGTTTCCAAAATCAGCCCCAGCATTTT. This translates into CASGFQNQPQHF.